This T cell receptor (beta chain) came from a study of cytomegalovirus exposure and HLA in healthy donors. Germline V CDR1 and CDR2: SGHTA, FQGNSA. The CDR3 is 15 residues long. The V end lost 2 bases, the J end lost 2 bases, and 7 bases lay between the germline ends. Whole-study results and caveats: In a later analysis, productive TCRs from donors in an Asian-associated ancestry cluster reportedly carried fewer N-insertions than the cohort mean.

With 60 Vbeta and 13 Jbeta primers, the PCR was carried out. Assay: immunoSEQ multiplex PCR; the TCRdb copy retains only in-frame clones and omits some. The table shows 150,000 or so clones, with roughly three quarters occurring only once. As for this clone: Its antigen is still unknown.

The TCR sequence derives from a woman in her thirties or forties in good health and CMV-seropositive. Sample: PBMCs. The genes are TRBV7-2 and TRBJ2-6; D remains unclear. CDR3 nucleotides: TGTGCCAGCAGCTTAAAGCCTACTGGGGCCAACGTCCTGACTTTC. It encodes CASSLKPTGANVLTF.